Listed below are T cell receptor beta chains from one sample, sequenced in a study of T cells after yellow fever vaccination. TCRdb re-called the 5' RACE reads through MiXCR, storing one row per CDR3 protein. The sample consists of about 300,000 distinct CDR3 sequences, roughly 4.3% of them appearing once. The sequenced sample was PBMCs, obtained 5 days after the yellow fever booster vaccination. The receptors shown here come from a man aged 18-30 years who received the YFV17D yellow fever vaccine. Each CDR3 is given with its conserved first and last residue. The order of the fields is D gene, clone size, V gene, J gene, CDR3 DNA, CDR3 protein. The D gene is left open where the match is weak. Clone size is shown for a subset of rows, as once, few, many or a class of expanded clone.

TRBD2	-	TRBV18	TRBJ2-1	TGTGCCAGCTCACAACTAGCGGGGGGGCCGATTGGTGAGCAGTTCTTC	CASSQLAGGPIGEQFF
-	many	TRBV14	TRBJ1-1	TGTGCCAGCAGCCAAGACAGAAAGTATGAAGCTTTCTTT	CASSQDRKYEAFF
-	few	TRBV20-1	TRBJ2-1	TGCAGTGCTACCACGGCCCCGAAGAATGAGCAGTTCTTC	CSATTAPKNEQFF
-	-	TRBV4-3	TRBJ1-2	TGCGCCAGCAGCCAAGCGATGGGGGAACGTGGCTACACCTTC	CASSQAMGERGYTF
-	many	TRBV20-1	TRBJ2-3	TGCAGTGCTAGAGCGGGACACGCAGATACGCAGTATTTT	CSARAGHADTQYF
-	few	TRBV12-3/TRBV12-4	TRBJ1-5	TGTGCCAGCAGTCGGCGGAACAATCAGCCCCAGCATTTT	CASSRRNNQPQHF
-	many	TRBV7-2	TRBJ1-2	TGTGCCAGCAGCCTCAGCCGGGGGGGAGAAGATGGCTACACCTTC	CASSLSRGGEDGYTF
-	many	TRBV4-1	TRBJ2-5	TGCGCCAGCAGCCGGCCAGGGGAACCGGAGACCCAGTACTTC	CASSRPGEPETQYF
TRBD2	few	TRBV6-4	TRBJ2-3	TGTGCCAGCAGTGATACCCCTGATGCCGGGGGGGCCATAGATACGCAGTATTTT	CASSDTPDAGGAIDTQYF
-	few	TRBV3-1	TRBJ1-5	TGTGCCAGCAGCCCAACGTATAGCAATCAGCCCCAGCATTTT	CASSPTYSNQPQHF
-	-	TRBV20-1	TRBJ2-2	TGCAGTGCTAGAGATAGTAGGACCGGGGAGCTGTTTTTT	CSARDSRTGELFF
-	-	TRBV12-3/TRBV12-4	TRBJ2-3	TGTGCCAGCAGCCCCGACGGGAACACGCAGTATTTT	CASSPDGNTQYF
-	many	TRBV14	TRBJ1-5	TGTGCCAGCCGAGCCAAGACGGGGGGGTTCGGTCAGCCCCAGCATTTT	CASRAKTGGFGQPQHF
-	many	TRBV7-2	TRBJ1-1	TGTGCCAGCAAAAGCCACCAGAGTAACACTGAAGCTTTCTTT	CASKSHQSNTEAFF
-	few	TRBV6-1	TRBJ1-5	TGTGCCAGCACCCTGTGGGGGGATAGCAATCAGCCCCAGCATTTT	CASTLWGDSNQPQHF
-	-	TRBV11-3	TRBJ2-3	TGTGCCAGCAGCTTAGGCGGGACACGAGGGACAGATACGCAGTATTTT	CASSLGGTRGTDTQYF
TRBD1	many	TRBV7-7	TRBJ2-3	TGTGCCAGCAGCCCGACAGGGTTCAGCACAGATACGCAGTATTTT	CASSPTGFSTDTQYF
-	many	TRBV18	TRBJ2-7	TGTGCCAGCTCACCTACAGGGCCCCTCTCGGATGAGCAGTACTTC	CASSPTGPLSDEQYF
TRBD2	many	TRBV4-3	TRBJ2-7	TGCGCCAGCAGCCAAGAATTTAGCGGGGGTTCCTACGAGCAGTACTTC	CASSQEFSGGSYEQYF
TRBD2	many	TRBV7-3	TRBJ2-2	TGTGCCAGCAGCCTCCTAGCGGGGGGGCCCACCGGGGAGCTGTTTTTT	CASSLLAGGPTGELFF
TRBD2	-	TRBV7-6	TRBJ2-5	TGTGCCAGCAGCTTAATCTCTAGCGGGGGGGCTTGGGAGACCCAGTACTTC	CASSLISSGGAWETQYF
TRBD2	many	TRBV11-2	TRBJ2-1	TGTGCCAGCAGCTTAGATCTTTGGCGGGGGGGCAATGAGCAGTTCTTC	CASSLDLWRGGNEQFF
-	-	TRBV7-2	TRBJ1-5	TGTGCCAGCAGCCTACCTACAGGGCTTGGTAGCAATCAGCCCCAGCATTTT	CASSLPTGLGSNQPQHF